The 12 T cell receptor beta chains below all came from one sample that was sequenced in a study of identical twins. TCRdb analysed the 5' RACE reads with MiXCR anew, one entry per CDR3 protein. There are hundreds of thousands of distinct CDR3 sequences in the sample; 15% to 20% occur only once, and about 12% lies in the top ten. The sample also formed part of further work on T cells expressing NK-cell markers.

Sequencing was carried out using PBMCs. These TCRs come from a woman aged 18-29 years in good health.

The rearrangement links TRBV12-3 or TRBV12-4 to TRBJ2-5, with D tentatively TRBD1 (5 bases). This CDR3 has 15 residues. The V end was cut by 2 bases, the J end by 2 bases, with 12 bases between. CDR3 sequence (DNA): TGTGCCAGCAGTTTAACCCCGACAGTTCAAGAGACCCAGTACTTC. Protein sequence: CASSLTPTVQETQYF.

This clonotype has just a few counts. V and J are TRBV20-1 and TRBJ1-6; TRBD1 agrees at 9 bases. Looked up from germline, CDR1 is DFQATT and CDR2 is SNEGSKA (reference sequence). This CDR3 spans 16 amino acids. V trimming: 6 bases; J trimming: 8 bases; junction bases outside the gene matches: 14. CDR3 amino acids: CSAVPGQGHLYSPLHF. The CDR3 DNA reads as TGCAGTGCCGTTCCGGGACAGGGCCATCTTTATTCACCCCTCCACTTT.

The chain employs TRBV6-2 or TRBV6-3 and TRBJ2-6; D unresolved. CDR1 and CDR2 from the germline V gene are MNHEY and SVGEGT. The V end lost 5 bases, the J end lost 4 bases, and 9 bases lay between the germline ends. This CDR3 has 14 residues. The CDR3 sequence is CASSSVVGANVLTF. DNA of the CDR3: TGTGCCAGCAGTAGTGTGGTCGGGGCCAACGTCCTGACTTTC.

The chain couples TRBV20-1 to TRBJ1-1; D perhaps matches TRBD1 (6 bases). Germline CDR1 is DFQATT and CDR2 is SNEGSKA (reference sequence). The CDR3 totals 12 residues. Between the trimmed V and J ends, which lost 0 bases and 8 bases, there was a span of 10 bases. As DNA, the CDR3 is TGCAGTGCTAGAGATCGGGGGCAGGAAGCTTTCTTT. As protein: CSARDRGQEAFF.

This clonotype was seen a handful of times. The V and J genes are TRBV6-2 or TRBV6-3 and TRBJ1-1; D is unclear. With 5 bases removed from V and 1 base from J, the gap between germline ends came to 14 bases. The CDR3 covers 15 residues. CDR1 and CDR2 (germline): MNHEY, SVGEGT. CDR3: CASSNQRYWNTEAFF. In nucleotides, the CDR3 is TGTGCCAGCAGTAACCAACGGTATTGGAACACTGAAGCTTTCTTT.

The rearrangement uses TRBV20-1 and TRBJ2-3; TRBD2 matches at 10 bases. The CDR3 spans 13 residues. The germline V gene encodes CDR1 DFQATT and CDR2 SNEGSKA (reference sequence). The chain's CDR3 is CSQLAGSTDTQYF. As DNA, the CDR3 is TGCAGCCAACTAGCGGGAAGCACAGATACGCAGTATTTT.

The chain combines TRBV12-3 or TRBV12-4 with TRBJ2-1, with D possibly being TRBD1 (6 bases). The CDR3 contains 12 residues. Trimming pared 5 bases from V and 10 bases from J, leaving 12 bases between. The CDR3 bases are TGTGCCAGCAGTAAGACAGGTTACGAGCAGTTCTTC. Protein product: CASSKTGYEQFF.

This clonotype was found a few times. CDR3 sequence (DNA): TGTGCCAGCAGCCAAGTTCAGGGTGGCTCCTACGAGCAGTACTTC. Its protein product is CASSQVQGGSYEQYF. The genes are TRBV4-2 and TRBJ2-7, with D maybe TRBD1 (5 bases). This CDR3 contains 15 residues. Germline V CDR1 and CDR2: LGHNA, YNFKEQ. Trimming removed 1 base at V and 0 bases at J, with 10 bases between.

The V gene is TRBV20-1, the J gene TRBJ2-1, with D perhaps matching TRBD1 (5 bases). Germline CDR1 reads DFQATT; CDR2 reads SNEGSKA (reference sequence). V lost 2 bases to trimming and J lost 2 bases, with 13 bases between them. The CDR3 runs to 15 residues. The CDR3 reads CSARSGLGAYNEQFF. In DNA form, the CDR3 reads TGCAGTGCTAGATCGGGTCTAGGGGCCTACAATGAGCAGTTCTTC.

In this sample, this clonotype turned up a few times. This chain links TRBV6-2 or TRBV6-3 with TRBJ2-2; the D gene could be TRBD1 or TRBD2 (5 bases each). There are 14 residues in the CDR3. The V and J ends lost 8 bases and 1 base respectively, with 11 bases between them. In germline, CDR1 is MNHEY, CDR2 SVGEGT. The CDR3 here is CASGDPMNTGELFF. CDR3 nucleotide sequence: TGTGCCAGCGGGGACCCGATGAACACCGGGGAGCTGTTTTTT.

The chain couples TRBV4-3 to TRBJ2-1; possibly TRBD2 for D (5 bases). The germline V gene encodes CDR1 LGHNA and CDR2 YSLEER. Trimming removed 4 bases from V and 7 bases from J, with 20 bases in between. This CDR3 contains 16 residues. CDR3 in DNA: TGCGCCAGCAGCCTTATCGGACCGACGGGCGGGAATGAGCAGTTCTTC. Amino acids: CASSLIGPTGGNEQFF.

The rearrangement joins TRBV29-1 to TRBJ2-1; 13 nucleotides align to TRBD2. The length of the CDR3 is 15 residues. Germline loops: CDR1 SQVTM, CDR2 ANQGSEA. J gave up 9 bases and V 6 bases, and 11 bases lay outside the gene matches. This chain's CDR3 is CSVELLAGGPPEQFF. CDR3 DNA sequence: TGCAGCGTAGAACTACTAGCGGGAGGGCCCCCTGAGCAGTTCTTC.